Listed here are 28 T cell receptor beta chains from one sample, sequenced in a study of cytomegalovirus exposure and HLA in healthy donors. Libraries were prepared by immunoSEQ multiplex PCR; TCRdb keeps only in-frame clonotypes and omits some of them. The sample has roughly 260,000 clones, around 90% seen once; the top ten hold 0.35% to 0.4%. The source material was PBMCs. These receptors all stem from a woman aged 18-29 years in good health and CMV-seronegative.

The chain links TRBV6-5 to TRBJ1-2; 11 bases agree with TRBD1. CDR1 and CDR2 (germline): MNHEY, SVGAGI. CDR3 length: 15 residues. V lost 5 bases to trimming and J lost 7 bases; unmatched junction nucleotides: 9. CDR3 DNA sequence: TGTGCCAGCAGTCCGAGGACAGGGGGCCTGGTTGGCTACACCTTC. Protein: CASSPRTGGLVGYTF.

J is TRBJ2-2 and V is TRBV5-1, with a tentative D call TRBD2 (6 bases). This CDR3 is 17 amino acids long. Trimming took off 2 bases at V and 0 bases at J, with 14 bases between the two ends. Germline V lookup: CDR1 SGHRS, CDR2 YFSETQ. The CDR3 reads CASSLLSGPANTGELFF. The CDR3 nucleotides are TGCGCCAGCAGCTTACTAAGCGGGCCCGCGAACACCGGGGAGCTGTTTTTT.

This chain connects TRBV2 to TRBJ1-5; D gene uncertain. The germline V gene encodes CDR1 SNHLY and CDR2 FYNNEI. The CDR3 length is 14 residues. Trimming shortened V by 7 bases and J by 0 bases, and 10 bases separated the two germline ends. The CDR3 region is CASNGVYSNQPQHF. The CDR3 region has the DNA TGTGCCAGCAACGGGGTATATAGCAATCAGCCCCAGCATTTT. The full variable domain, in which reference TRBV2 and TRBJ1-5 provide the parts outside the CDR3, is EPEVTQTPSHQVTQMGQEVILRCVPISNHLYFYWYRQILGQKVEFLVSFYNNEISEKSEIFDDQFSVERPDGSNFTLKIRSTKLEDSAMYFCASNGVYSNQPQHFGDGTRLSIL.

The chain employs TRBV28 and TRBJ1-1, with a possible D match to TRBD1 (6 bases). Trimming removed 5 bases from V and 0 bases from J, with 19 bases in between. Germline values: CDR1 MDHEN, CDR2 SYDVKM. The CDR3 consists of 17 residues. The CDR3, as DNA: TGTGCCAGCAGTCCCCCAAATTCGAGGGGGTTGAACACTGAAGCTTTCTTT. Translating gives CASSPPNSRGLNTEAFF.

The V gene is TRBV5-1, the J gene TRBJ2-5; 7 bases map to TRBD1. The CDR3 spans 13 residues. Germline assignment: CDR1 SGHRS and CDR2 YFSETQ. Losses at the gene ends were 4 bases for V and 2 bases for J; bases not matched to a gene: 2. CDR3: CASSKGQQETQYF. The CDR3 DNA reads as TGCGCCAGCAGCAAGGGACAGCAAGAGACCCAGTACTTC.

The count of this clone is one. Mismatch with germline at one junction end may stem from a read error. J is TRBJ2-2 and V is TRBV7-7, with 8 bases identical to TRBD1. CDR3 length: 14 residues. CDR1 and CDR2 (germline): SSHAT, FNYEAQ (reference sequence). The CDR3 DNA reads TGTGCTAGCAGCCCCGGACAGGGTACCGGGGAGCTGTTTTTT. As protein: CASSPGQGTGELFF.

This chain uses TRBV5-4 with TRBJ2-7, with 16 bases fitting TRBD2. In germline, CDR1 is SGHNT, CDR2 YYREEE (reference sequence). The V segment lost 6 bases and the J segment 5 bases; nucleotides outside the gene matches: 11. The CDR3 sequence is 17 residues long. CDR3 sequence: CASTSGTSGGAPHEQYF. The CDR3 nucleotides read TGTGCCAGCACCTCCGGGACTAGCGGGGGGGCGCCCCACGAGCAGTACTTC.

This clone was seen a few times. The chain couples TRBV7-8 to TRBJ2-7; 10 bases agree with TRBD1. V trimming: 5 bases; J trimming: 12 bases; junction bases outside the gene matches: 7. This CDR3 spans 12 amino acids. The germline gives CDR1 SGHVS, CDR2 FQNEAQ. The CDR3 protein is CASSQVGQGLYV. For the CDR3, the DNA is TGTGCCAGCAGCCAAGTGGGACAGGGGCTGTACGTC.

This clone occurred once. The genes are TRBV5-1 and TRBJ2-3; 9 bases map to TRBD1. In germline, CDR1 is SGHRS, CDR2 YFSETQ. Germline trimming cut 1 base from V and 9 bases from J; bases unmatched to any gene: 12. There are 16 residues in the CDR3. CDR3 coding DNA: TGCGCCAGCAGCTTGCAAACAGGGGGCCTAGGGGACACGCAGTATTTT. As protein: CASSLQTGGLGDTQYF.

CDR3 loop: CASSPFTRYV. CDR3 nucleotides: TGTGCCAGCAGTCCTTTTACCCGGTACGTC. The chain has TRBV21-1 and TRBJ2-7; TRBD2 is taken as the D call from the table, unchecked against the DNA. TRBV21-1 is reported as a pseudogene. This CDR3 has 10 residues.

This clone was counted once. The chain uses TRBV30 and TRBJ2-5; possible D gene TRBD1, 5 bases. The CDR3 extends over 15 amino acids. Germline V lookup: CDR1 GTSNPN, CDR2 SVGIG (reference sequence). V lost 0 bases to trimming and J lost 5 bases, with 16 bases between them. CDR3 loop: CAWSVGGPGRETQYF. The CDR3 DNA follows: TGTGCCTGGAGTGTAGGTGGTCCAGGGCGGGAGACCCAGTACTTC.

This clone was picked up one time. The chain joins TRBV6-6 to TRBJ1-1; 8 positions agree with TRBD1. The CDR3 loop spans 15 amino acids. V lost 2 bases, J lost 4 bases, and 6 bases stayed unmatched. CDR1 is MNHNY and CDR2 is SVGAGI in the germline V gene (reference sequence). CDR3 coding DNA: TGTGCCAGCAGTTACGGTACAGGGGGAAGCACTGAAGCTTTCTTT. It translates to CASSYGTGGSTEAFF.

Here the CDR3 reads CATSAEENFQETQYF. CDR3 sequence (DNA): TGTGCCACCAGCGCGGAGGAGAACTTCCAAGAGACCCAGTACTTC. V and J are TRBV15 and TRBJ2-5; D perhaps matches TRBD2 (5 bases). CDR3 length: 15 amino acids. The V gene lost 5 bases and the J gene lost 1 base, with 14 bases spanning the gap. Germline lookup yields CDR1 LNHNV and CDR2 YYDKDF (reference sequence).

V gene TRBV15 combines with J gene TRBJ1-2, with 7 bases fitting TRBD1. The CDR3 is made up of 16 amino acids. Trimming cost V 1 base and J 4 bases; bases outside gene matches: 9. The V gene's germline CDR1 is LNHNV and CDR2 YYDKDF (reference sequence). CDR3: CATSRGTQGGFYGYTF. The CDR3 region has the DNA TGTGCCACCAGCAGAGGAACTCAGGGGGGATTCTATGGCTACACCTTC.

The chain has TRBV6-6 and TRBJ2-1, with 9 nucleotides matching TRBD2. Germline CDR1 is MNHNY and CDR2 is SVGAGI (reference sequence). The CDR3 totals 13 residues. V trimming: 7 bases; J trimming: 4 bases; junction bases outside the gene matches: 2. DNA of the CDR3: TGTGCCAGCACGAGCGGGGGGTACAATGAGCAGTTCTTC. Its translation is CASTSGGYNEQFF.

Comments on this clone: This sample includes further DNA sequences coding for the same CDR3. The J gene is TRBJ1-1, the V gene TRBV6-5, with a weak D call TRBD1 (5 bases). Deletions cut 3 bases from V and 1 base from J, with 9 bases between. Germline V CDR1 and CDR2: MNHEY, SVGAGI. The CDR3 runs to 14 residues. The CDR3 protein is CASSYSTGNTEAFF. The CDR3, as DNA: TGTGCCAGCAGTTATTCAACAGGGAACACTGAAGCTTTCTTT.

The genes are TRBV7-9 and TRBJ1-1; 8 bases are shared with TRBD1. Germline CDR1 SEHNR, CDR2 FQNEAQ (reference sequence). The CDR3 spans 16 residues. The V segment lost 1 base and the J segment 6 bases; nucleotides outside the gene matches: 10. Written as DNA, the CDR3 is TGTGCCAGCAGCTTAGATCCGGCAGGGGGCCTGGCTGAAGCTTTCTTT. Its protein is CASSLDPAGGLAEAFF.

In DNA, the CDR3 is TGTGCCAGCTCACCACCGGGTCGAGGTACAGATACGCAGTATTTT. This translates into CASSPPGRGTDTQYF. The V and J genes are TRBV18 and TRBJ2-3; D is unresolved. CDR3 length: 15 residues. The germline V and J ends were trimmed by 0 bases and 3 bases, with 10 bases remaining between them. Per germline, CDR1 KGHSH and CDR2 LQKENI.

The DNA for the CDR3 is TGTGCCAGCAGCTTAGGGAGGTCAGATACGCAGTATTTT. This gives the protein CASSLGRSDTQYF. The chain links TRBV7-2 to TRBJ2-3, with TRBD2 as a possible D gene (5 bases). This CDR3 is built from 13 residues. Germline V lookup: CDR1 SGHTA, CDR2 FQGNSA. V lost 1 base and J 4 bases, leaving 6 bases between the germline ends. Drawing the rest from reference TRBV7-2 and TRBJ2-3, the complete variable domain is GAGVSQSPSNKVTEKGKDVELRCDPISGHTALYWYRQSLGQGLEFLIYFQGNSAPDKSGLPSDRFSAERTGGSVSTLTIQRTQQEDSAVYLCASSLGRSDTQYFGPGTRLTVL.

The V and J genes are TRBV21-1 and TRBJ2-3; TRBD2, the table's D call, lacks a check against the DNA. TRBV21-1 constitutes a pseudogene. CDR3 length: 16 amino acids. The CDR3 nucleotides are TGTGCCAGCAAAACGCGAGCGGCAAAAGGCGCAGATACGCAGTATTTT. It specifies CASKTRAAKGADTQYF.

This chain connects TRBV6-5 to TRBJ1-1; unclear D gene. The length of the CDR3 is 15 residues. Trimming removed 0 bases at V and 3 bases at J, with 11 bases between. Germline loops: CDR1 MNHEY, CDR2 SVGAGI. The DNA of the CDR3 is TGTGCCAGCAGTTACTCAAGAGACACATACACTGAAGCTTTCTTT. Amino acids: CASSYSRDTYTEAFF.

The chain joins TRBV4-3 to TRBJ1-1; D is ambiguous. Trimming left V 3 bases short and J 0 bases short, with 8 bases between. This CDR3 region has 14 residues. Germline CDR1 and CDR2: LGHNA and YSLEER. The DNA of the CDR3 is TGCGCCAGCAGCCAGGCCATAATGAACACTGAAGCTTTCTTT. It translates to CASSQAIMNTEAFF.

The V call is TRBV7-9, the J call TRBJ2-3, with TRBD2 identical over 7 bases. Germline loops: CDR1 SEHNR, CDR2 FQNEAQ (reference sequence). This CDR3 spans 15 amino acids. The V gene end was trimmed by 3 bases and the J gene end by 3 bases; junction bases not matched to a gene: 6. The CDR3 loop reads CASSFGLVETDTQYF. As DNA, the CDR3 is TGTGCCAGCAGCTTTGGACTAGTCGAAACAGATACGCAGTATTTT. The whole variable domain, remainder taken from reference TRBV7-9 and TRBJ2-3, is DTGVSQNPRHKITKRGQNVTFRCDPISEHNRLYWYRQTLGQGPEFLTYFQNEAQLEKSRLLSDRFSAERPKGSFSTLEIQRTEQGDSAMYLCASSFGLVETDTQYFGPGTRLTVL.

This clone was detected only once. This chain uses TRBV12-5 with TRBJ2-2; D uncertain. The CDR3 has 14 amino acids. Trimming cost V 7 bases and J 0 bases, with 9 bases left between them. Germline V gene lookup returns CDR1 LGHNT and CDR2 FRNRAP. The CDR3: CASAATANTGELFF. Written as DNA, the CDR3 is TGTGCTAGTGCCGCTACAGCGAACACCGGGGAGCTGTTTTTT.

V and J are TRBV25-1 and TRBJ2-5; 8 nucleotides agree with TRBD1. V lost 5 bases to trimming and J lost 2 bases; unmatched junction nucleotides: 7. The CDR3 contains 15 residues. Germline-derived CDR1 and CDR2 are MGHDK and SYGVNS. The DNA of the CDR3 is TGTGCCAGCAGTCCGACAGGGGTCACGCAAGAGACCCAGTACTTC. Protein product: CASSPTGVTQETQYF.

V is TRBV6-5 and J is TRBJ2-7; D gene ambiguous. V was pared by 0 bases and J by 7 bases, with 10 bases between. CDR1 is MNHEY, CDR2 SVGAGI, per germline. This CDR3 has 13 residues. CDR3 residues: CASSYSRGLEQYF. The CDR3 DNA reads TGTGCCAGCAGTTACTCCCGAGGTCTGGAGCAGTACTTC.

The chain links TRBV14 to TRBJ1-6, with TRBD1 matching over 7 bases. Germline values: CDR1 SGHDN, CDR2 FVKESK. The CDR3 spans 17 residues. V was clipped by 5 bases and J by 0 bases; unmatched bases: 7. Written as DNA, the CDR3 is TGTGCCAGCAGCATCCGGAGGGACAGCTCCTATAATTCACCCCTCCACTTT. It yields the protein CASSIRRDSSYNSPLHF.

Written as DNA, the CDR3 is TGTGCCATCAAGGAGGGGATGGGGGGCAATCAGCCCCAGCATTTT. Protein: CAIKEGMGGNQPQHF. This rearrangement joins TRBV10-3 to TRBJ1-5, with a tentative D call TRBD1 (5 bases). Germline V CDR1 and CDR2: ENHRY, SYGVKD. This CDR3 is built from 15 residues. V shed 7 bases and J shed 2 bases, with 15 bases lying between them.